The rows below give T cell receptor beta chains drawn from one sample of a study of blood T cell repertoires in COVID-19. Libraries were prepared by immunoSEQ multiplex PCR; TCRdb keeps only in-frame clonotypes and omits some of them. The data hold roughly 140,000 clones, with approximately 73% observed a single time. Sample: peripheral blood. These receptors were collected from a man aged 60-69 years with acute or convalescent COVID-19. Both conserved end residues are part of each CDR3. A D gene is named only where the DNA matches it firmly. Size is stated for part of the rows, as once, few or many counts, or as a class when the clone is expanded.

j_call: TRBJ2-3
d_call: TRBD2
clone_size: NA
v_call: TRBV6-5
cdr3_nt: TGTGCCAGCAGTTACTCTCTAGCGGGCACAGATACGCAGTATTTT
cdr3_aa: CASSYSLAGTDTQYF

j_call: TRBJ2-7
d_call: NA
clone_size: NA
v_call: TRBV19
cdr3_nt: TGTGCCAGTAGTACCCAATCCTACGAGCAGTACTTC
cdr3_aa: CASSTQSYEQYF

j_call: TRBJ2-5
d_call: NA
clone_size: NA
v_call: TRBV7-3
cdr3_nt: TGTGCCAGCAGCCAAGGAGCGGGAGAGACCCAGTACTTC
cdr3_aa: CASSQGAGETQYF

j_call: TRBJ2-1
d_call: TRBD2
clone_size: NA
v_call: TRBV7-3
cdr3_nt: TGTGCCAGCAGCCCCCCCGGGACTAGCGGGAGAAATGAGCAGTTCTTC
cdr3_aa: CASSPPGTSGRNEQFF

j_call: TRBJ2-1
d_call: TRBD2
clone_size: NA
v_call: TRBV7-9
cdr3_nt: TGTGCCAGCAGCGGCCTGCTAGCGGGACCTAACAATGAGCAGTTCTTC
cdr3_aa: CASSGLLAGPNNEQFF

j_call: TRBJ1-5
d_call: NA
clone_size: NA
v_call: TRBV10-3
cdr3_nt: TGTGCCATCAGTGAGCAGGTCCGGCAGCCCCAGCATTTT
cdr3_aa: CAISEQVRQPQHF

j_call: TRBJ2-5
d_call: NA
clone_size: NA
v_call: TRBV5-1
cdr3_nt: TGCGCCAGCAGCTTGGCTACAGGGAGAGAGGAGACCCAGTACTTC
cdr3_aa: CASSLATGREETQYF

j_call: TRBJ2-5
d_call: TRBD1
clone_size: NA
v_call: TRBV30
cdr3_nt: TGTGCCTGGAGTGCGGGACAGGGGTCCCAGTACTTC
cdr3_aa: CAWSAGQGSQYF

j_call: TRBJ1-2
d_call: TRBD1
clone_size: NA
v_call: TRBV7-9
cdr3_nt: TGTGCCAGCAGCCCACAGGGGGCCGGCTATGGCTACACCTTC
cdr3_aa: CASSPQGAGYGYTF

j_call: TRBJ1-2
d_call: TRBD1
clone_size: NA
v_call: TRBV5-6
cdr3_nt: TGTGCCAGCAGCTTGATACAGGGGAACTATGGCTACACCTTC
cdr3_aa: CASSLIQGNYGYTF

j_call: TRBJ2-3
d_call: TRBD1
clone_size: NA
v_call: TRBV3-1/TRBV3-2
cdr3_nt: TGTGCCAGCAATCGACAGGGGGAAGATACGCAGTATTTT
cdr3_aa: CASNRQGEDTQYF

j_call: TRBJ2-3
d_call: NA
clone_size: NA
v_call: TRBV3-1/TRBV3-2
cdr3_nt: TGTGCCAGCAGCCGCCTTAGCGGAAGAGGGACAGATACGCAGTATTTT
cdr3_aa: CASSRLSGRGTDTQYF

j_call: TRBJ2-5
d_call: NA
clone_size: NA
v_call: TRBV5-6
cdr3_nt: TGTGCCAGCAGCGGCGGGCCGACTAGTCAAGAGACCCAGTACTTC
cdr3_aa: CASSGGPTSQETQYF

j_call: TRBJ2-6
d_call: TRBD1
clone_size: NA
v_call: TRBV3-1/TRBV3-2
cdr3_nt: TGTGCCAGCAGCCGAGAACTCGGACAGGGGCCTGGGGCCAACGTCCTGACTTTC
cdr3_aa: CASSRELGQGPGANVLTF

j_call: TRBJ2-3
d_call: TRBD2
clone_size: NA
v_call: TRBV5-1
cdr3_nt: TGCGCCAGCAGCCCACCCGGACTAGCGGGAGGGCATACGCAGTATTTT
cdr3_aa: CASSPPGLAGGHTQYF

j_call: TRBJ2-7
d_call: TRBD1
clone_size: NA
v_call: TRBV18
cdr3_nt: TGTGCCAGCTCACCAGGGCAGGGGGCCGCCTACGAGCAGTACTTC
cdr3_aa: CASSPGQGAAYEQYF

j_call: TRBJ2-5
d_call: NA
clone_size: once
v_call: TRBV5-1
cdr3_nt: TGCGCCAGCAGCTTGGACCCCCGGCAAGAGACCCAGTACTTC
cdr3_aa: CASSLDPRQETQYF

j_call: TRBJ1-1
d_call: NA
clone_size: NA
v_call: TRBV29-1
cdr3_nt: TGCAGCGTCCCGGGGTACTTTGCGACCACTGAAGCTTTCTTT
cdr3_aa: CSVPGYFATTEAFF

j_call: TRBJ1-5
d_call: NA
clone_size: NA
v_call: TRBV28
cdr3_nt: TGTGCCAGCGCGGGAGAGCCCTCGGGGCCCCAGCATTTT
cdr3_aa: CASAGEPSGPQHF

j_call: TRBJ1-6
d_call: TRBD1
clone_size: NA
v_call: TRBV4-1
cdr3_nt: TGCGCCAGCAGCCAACCGGACAGGAGCAATTCACCCCTCCACTTT
cdr3_aa: CASSQPDRSNSPLHF

j_call: TRBJ2-7
d_call: TRBD2
clone_size: NA
v_call: TRBV19
cdr3_nt: TGTGCCAGTAGTCCCAGACGGGAGGCTATCGAGCAGTACTTC
cdr3_aa: CASSPRREAIEQYF

j_call: TRBJ1-6
d_call: NA
clone_size: NA
v_call: TRBV27
cdr3_nt: TGTGCCAGCAGTTTAATGCAGGGTTTTTTGAATTCACCCCTCCACTTT
cdr3_aa: CASSLMQGFLNSPLHF

j_call: TRBJ1-5
d_call: NA
clone_size: few
v_call: TRBV6-5
cdr3_nt: TGTGCCAGCAGTAAATCGACAGGAGGCCAGCCCCAGCATTTT
cdr3_aa: CASSKSTGGQPQHF

j_call: TRBJ2-5
d_call: TRBD2
clone_size: NA
v_call: TRBV5-1
cdr3_nt: TGCGCCAGCAGCTCCGAATTTAGACTAGCGTATTCCGGTTTGGAGACCCAGTACTTC
cdr3_aa: CASSSEFRLAYSGLETQYF

j_call: TRBJ2-1
d_call: TRBD2
clone_size: few
v_call: TRBV30
cdr3_nt: TGTGCCTGGAGTTTGGGGACTAGCGACTACAATGAGCAGTTCTTC
cdr3_aa: CAWSLGTSDYNEQFF

j_call: TRBJ2-5
d_call: TRBD2
clone_size: NA
v_call: TRBV4-2
cdr3_nt: TGTGCCAGCAGCCAAGATAGCGGGAGTTATGAGACCCAGTACTTC
cdr3_aa: CASSQDSGSYETQYF

j_call: TRBJ2-2
d_call: NA
clone_size: NA
v_call: TRBV5-1
cdr3_nt: TGCGCCAGCGGGGAGAGGGGGTCCACCGGGGAGCTGTTTTTT
cdr3_aa: CASGERGSTGELFF

j_call: TRBJ2-5
d_call: NA
clone_size: NA
v_call: TRBV5-1
cdr3_nt: TGCGCCAGCAGCCCGTCAGGGCCTCCTGTCCAAGAGACCCAGTACTTC
cdr3_aa: CASSPSGPPVQETQYF

j_call: TRBJ1-5
d_call: TRBD1
clone_size: NA
v_call: TRBV19
cdr3_nt: TGTGCCAGTGGGGGACAGGGGGCAGGTCAGCCCCAGCATTTT
cdr3_aa: CASGGQGAGQPQHF

j_call: TRBJ1-1
d_call: NA
clone_size: NA
v_call: TRBV7-3
cdr3_nt: TGTGCCAGCAGCACCACCCCTCGAGGGACTGAAGCTTTCTTT
cdr3_aa: CASSTTPRGTEAFF

j_call: TRBJ2-7
d_call: TRBD2
clone_size: NA
v_call: TRBV7-8
cdr3_nt: TGTGCCAGCAGCTTTAGCGGGAGGGAGGAGCAGTACTTC
cdr3_aa: CASSFSGREEQYF

j_call: TRBJ2-7
d_call: TRBD1
clone_size: NA
v_call: TRBV18
cdr3_nt: TGTGCCAGCTCACCGGGACAGGGCATACCCTACGAGCAGTACTTC
cdr3_aa: CASSPGQGIPYEQYF

j_call: TRBJ2-7
d_call: TRBD2
clone_size: NA
v_call: TRBV11-2
cdr3_nt: TGTGCCAGCAGCCTAGGACTAGCGGGGGGCGAGCAGTACTTC
cdr3_aa: CASSLGLAGGEQYF

j_call: TRBJ2-2
d_call: NA
clone_size: NA
v_call: TRBV5-6
cdr3_nt: TGTGCCAGCAGCTTATCAGGGGTTCCCGGGGAGCTGTTTTTT
cdr3_aa: CASSLSGVPGELFF

j_call: TRBJ2-1
d_call: TRBD2
clone_size: NA
v_call: TRBV6-4
cdr3_nt: TGTGCCAGCAGTGTAGAACTAGCGGGATATGATGAGCAGTTCTTC
cdr3_aa: CASSVELAGYDEQFF

j_call: TRBJ1-4
d_call: NA
clone_size: few
v_call: TRBV28
cdr3_nt: TGTGCCAGCAGTTTCGGCGGCACCTCTAATGAAAAACTGTTTTTT
cdr3_aa: CASSFGGTSNEKLFF

j_call: TRBJ2-7
d_call: NA
clone_size: NA
v_call: TRBV6-6
cdr3_nt: TGTGCCAGCACTTCTAGCGCCAACGAGCAGTACTTC
cdr3_aa: CASTSSANEQYF

j_call: TRBJ2-3
d_call: NA
clone_size: NA
v_call: TRBV19
cdr3_nt: TGTGCCAGTAGTATCTTAACAGGGCCAGATACGCAGTATTTT
cdr3_aa: CASSILTGPDTQYF

j_call: TRBJ1-4
d_call: NA
clone_size: NA
v_call: TRBV7-9
cdr3_nt: TGTGCCAGCAGCTTAGGCCTGGGGGCGGGTGAAAAACTGTTTTTT
cdr3_aa: CASSLGLGAGEKLFF

j_call: TRBJ2-1
d_call: TRBD2
clone_size: NA
v_call: TRBV4-1
cdr3_nt: TGCGCCAGCAGCCTCCTAGCGGGATCACTCAATGAGCAGTTCTTC
cdr3_aa: CASSLLAGSLNEQFF

j_call: TRBJ1-4
d_call: NA
clone_size: NA
v_call: TRBV5-4
cdr3_nt: TGTGCCAGCAGTTTGGGGGGCCGCGCATATGAAAAACTGTTTTTT
cdr3_aa: CASSLGGRAYEKLFF

j_call: TRBJ2-4
d_call: TRBD2
clone_size: once
v_call: TRBV2
cdr3_nt: TGTGCCAGCAGTCCACTAGCGGGAGGGCCTTCCGCCAAAAACATTCAGTACTTC
cdr3_aa: CASSPLAGGPSAKNIQYF

j_call: TRBJ1-5
d_call: NA
clone_size: NA
v_call: TRBV21-1
cdr3_nt: TGTGCCAGCAGCTCGCAAACAGTCTACAATCAGCCCCAGCATTTT
cdr3_aa: CASSSQTVYNQPQHF

j_call: TRBJ2-7
d_call: NA
clone_size: NA
v_call: TRBV5-5
cdr3_nt: TGTGCCAGCAGCTTGGTAATCTACGAGCAGTACTTC
cdr3_aa: CASSLVIYEQYF

j_call: TRBJ1-6
d_call: NA
clone_size: few
v_call: TRBV14
cdr3_nt: TGTGCCAGCAGCCAGAGGTTGACAGGAGTCTATAATTCACCCCTCCACTTT
cdr3_aa: CASSQRLTGVYNSPLHF

j_call: TRBJ1-6
d_call: NA
clone_size: NA
v_call: TRBV7-9
cdr3_nt: TGTGCCAGCAGCCAACTTTCCACAGGGCTTTCACCCCTCCACTTT
cdr3_aa: CASSQLSTGLSPLHF

j_call: TRBJ2-7
d_call: TRBD2
clone_size: NA
v_call: TRBV4-1
cdr3_nt: TGCGCCAGCGGCCCCGTCGGGAGGGGGAACGAGCAGTACTTC
cdr3_aa: CASGPVGRGNEQYF

j_call: TRBJ2-7
d_call: NA
clone_size: NA
v_call: TRBV7-9
cdr3_nt: TGTGCCAGCAGCTTATACGGGGCCTACGAGCAGTACTTC
cdr3_aa: CASSLYGAYEQYF

j_call: TRBJ2-3
d_call: TRBD2
clone_size: NA
v_call: TRBV28
cdr3_nt: TGTGCCAGCAGTCCTAGCGGGAGCACAGATACGCAGTATTTT
cdr3_aa: CASSPSGSTDTQYF